The sequence of this T cell receptor (beta chain) was determined in a study of OX40 agonist ivuxolimab in advanced cancers. Turning to the study itself: Three partial responders included one hepatocellular carcinoma patient and two cutaneous melanoma patients.

Repertoires were generated with immunoSEQ multiplex PCR, while TCRdb's copy carries only in-frame clones and drops some. The table lists around 60,000 clones, approximately 90% of them singletons. V gave up 7 bases and J gave up 0 bases, with 15 bases separating them. The CDR3 is 14 amino acids. Germline CDR1 and CDR2: SQVTM and ANQGSEA. This clone was detected a few times. This receptor was obtained from an adult with an advanced solid tumor such as melanoma, head and neck, liver or kidney cancer. Material: CD4+ or CD8+ T cells sorted from blood, obtained in a trial of the OX40 agonist ivuxolimab. The chain has TRBV29-1 and TRBJ1-1, with unresolved D. The CDR3 sequence: CSGGLGEMNTEAFF. The CDR3 coding sequence is TGCAGCGGCGGACTTGGAGAGATGAACACTGAAGCTTTCTTT.